What follows describes a single TCR beta chain. Its antigen is currently unknown. Sequencing used immunoSEQ multiplex PCR; TCRdb keeps in-frame clones, though not all of them. The sample yields 98,000 or so clones, approximately 84% seen once. The CDR3 contains 16 residues. Per germline, CDR1 SGHAT and CDR2 FQNNGV. The V gene end was trimmed by 2 bases and the J gene end by 8 bases; junction bases not matched to a gene: 13. This sample is drawn from a study of T cell responses to AZD1222 COVID-19 vaccine. Broader study findings: Donors skewed white British and female; clonal diversity was possibly underestimated.

The source of this sequence is an adult who received the AZD1222 COVID-19 vaccine. J is TRBJ1-2 and V is TRBV11-2; TRBD1 matches at 8 bases. Sequenced material: peripheral blood, taken 28 days after the second AZD1222 dose. CDR3 sequence (DNA): TGTGCCAGCAGCTTAATCAGGGGGCTTATTCTAATAGGCTACACCTTC. This translates into CASSLIRGLILIGYTF.